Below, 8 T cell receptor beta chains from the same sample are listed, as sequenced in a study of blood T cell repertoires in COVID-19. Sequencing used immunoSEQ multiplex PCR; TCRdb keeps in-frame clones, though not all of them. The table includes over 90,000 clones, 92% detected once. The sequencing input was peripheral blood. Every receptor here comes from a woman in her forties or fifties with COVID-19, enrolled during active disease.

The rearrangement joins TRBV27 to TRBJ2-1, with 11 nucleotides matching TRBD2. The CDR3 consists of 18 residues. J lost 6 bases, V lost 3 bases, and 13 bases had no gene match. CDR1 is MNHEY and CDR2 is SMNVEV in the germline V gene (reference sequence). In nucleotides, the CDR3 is TGTGCCAGCAGTTTCCTGACTAGCGGGGTAGTGCATGGCAATGAGCAGTTCTTC. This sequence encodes CASSFLTSGVVHGNEQFF.

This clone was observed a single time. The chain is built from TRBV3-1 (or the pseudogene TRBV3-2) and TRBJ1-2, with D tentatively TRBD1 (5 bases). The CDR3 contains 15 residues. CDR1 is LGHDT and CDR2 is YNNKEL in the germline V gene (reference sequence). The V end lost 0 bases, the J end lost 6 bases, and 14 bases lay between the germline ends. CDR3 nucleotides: TGTGCCAGCAGCCAAGACAAGGGGCGCGGGGATGGCTACACCTTC. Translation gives CASSQDKGRGDGYTF.

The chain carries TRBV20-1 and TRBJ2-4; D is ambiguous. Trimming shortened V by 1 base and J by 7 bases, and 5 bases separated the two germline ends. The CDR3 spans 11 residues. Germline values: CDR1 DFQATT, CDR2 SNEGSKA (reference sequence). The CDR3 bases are TGCAGTGCTAGAGTCCATAACATTCAGTACTTC. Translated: CSARVHNIQYF.

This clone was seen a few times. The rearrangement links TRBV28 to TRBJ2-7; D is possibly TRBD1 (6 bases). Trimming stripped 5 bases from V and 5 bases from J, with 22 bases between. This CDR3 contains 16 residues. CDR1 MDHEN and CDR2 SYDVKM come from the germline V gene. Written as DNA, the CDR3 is TGTGCCAGCAGTCCCCGCCCGCTCCACAGGGTAAACGAGCAGTACGTC. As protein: CASSPRPLHRVNEQYV.

DNA for the CDR3: TGCGCCAGCAGCTTGAGACGACCCGGCGGGCAAGAGACCCAGTACTTC. It codes for CASSLRRPGGQETQYF. V gene TRBV5-1 combines with J gene TRBJ2-5; D might be TRBD2 (5 bases). Germline V lookup: CDR1 SGHRS, CDR2 YFSETQ. The CDR3 covers 16 residues. The V end lost 1 base, the J end lost 2 bases, and 15 bases lay between the germline ends.

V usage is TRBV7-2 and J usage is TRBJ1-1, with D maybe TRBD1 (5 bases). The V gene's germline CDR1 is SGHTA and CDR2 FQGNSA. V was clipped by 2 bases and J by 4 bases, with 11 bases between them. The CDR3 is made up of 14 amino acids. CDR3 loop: CASSLRGRITEAFF. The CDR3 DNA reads TGTGCCAGCAGCTTAAGGGGTAGGATCACTGAAGCTTTCTTT. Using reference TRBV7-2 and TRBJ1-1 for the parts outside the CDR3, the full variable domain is GAGVSQSPSNKVTEKGKDVELRCDPISGHTALYWYRQSLGQGLEFLIYFQGNSAPDKSGLPSDRFSAERTGGSVSTLTIQRTQQEDSAVYLCASSLRGRITEAFFGQGTRLTVV.

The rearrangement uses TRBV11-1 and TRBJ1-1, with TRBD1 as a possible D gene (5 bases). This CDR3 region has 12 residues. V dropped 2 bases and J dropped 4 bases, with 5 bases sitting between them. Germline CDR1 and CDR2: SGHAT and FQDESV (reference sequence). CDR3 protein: CASSLRGTEAFF. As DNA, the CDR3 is TGTGCCAGCAGCTTAAGGGGCACTGAAGCTTTCTTT.

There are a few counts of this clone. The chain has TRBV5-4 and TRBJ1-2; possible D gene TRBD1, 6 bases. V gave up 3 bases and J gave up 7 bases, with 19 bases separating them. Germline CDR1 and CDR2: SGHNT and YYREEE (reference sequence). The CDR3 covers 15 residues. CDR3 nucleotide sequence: TGTGCCAGCAGCTCAGTCAGGGGACCCAGCTTTGGCTACACCTTC. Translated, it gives CASSSVRGPSFGYTF. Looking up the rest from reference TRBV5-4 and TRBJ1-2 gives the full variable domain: ETGVTQSPTHLIKTRGQQVTLRCSSQSGHNTVSWYQQALGQGPQFIFQYYREEENGRGNFPPRFSGLQFPNYSSELNVNALELDDSALYLCASSSVRGPSFGYTFGSGTRLTVV.